This record concerns one T cell receptor beta chain sequence. TCRdb ran MiXCR on the RACE reads and lists one entry per CDR3 protein. Seen here are about 100,000 distinct CDR3 sequences, approximately 10% observed once, and the top ten hold approximately 3.4%. This entry belongs to a study of human T cells and chemical hapten exposure. Study-wide background: Cases of alopecia areata, totalis or universalis occurred in a predominantly female patient group. Per-sample TCR yields varied mainly from small pooled library volume differences.

Time point of the sample: patch test 2, 6 weeks after DPC sensitization. As to treatment: therapeutic diphenylcyclopropenone sensitization with weekly scalp DPC. V lost 2 bases and J 4 bases, leaving 8 bases between the germline ends. The length of the CDR3 is 14 residues. CDR1 and CDR2 (germline): MNHNS, SASEGT. Sequences were derived from whole blood, sampled in connection with sensitization to the hapten diphenylcyclopropenone (DPC). The chain employs TRBV6-1 and TRBJ2-2; no firm D call. This TCR came from a woman in her 40s with alopecia areata. Some clones in this sample may be carry-over from other donors' samples. The CDR3 spells CASSEIRVTGELFF. The CDR3 nucleotides read TGTGCCAGCAGTGAAATTAGGGTCACCGGGGAGCTGTTTTTT.